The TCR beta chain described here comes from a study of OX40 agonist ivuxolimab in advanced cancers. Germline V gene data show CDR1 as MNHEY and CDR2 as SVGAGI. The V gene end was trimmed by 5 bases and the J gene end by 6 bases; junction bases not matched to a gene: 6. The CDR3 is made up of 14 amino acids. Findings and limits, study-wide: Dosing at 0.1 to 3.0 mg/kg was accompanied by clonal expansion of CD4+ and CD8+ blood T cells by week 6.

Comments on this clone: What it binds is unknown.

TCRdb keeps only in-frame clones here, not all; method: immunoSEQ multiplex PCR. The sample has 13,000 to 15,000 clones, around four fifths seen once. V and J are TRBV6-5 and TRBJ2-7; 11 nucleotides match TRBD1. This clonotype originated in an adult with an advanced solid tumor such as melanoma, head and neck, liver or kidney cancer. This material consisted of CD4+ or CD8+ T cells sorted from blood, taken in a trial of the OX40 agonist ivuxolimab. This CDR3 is CASSPGQGAGEQYF. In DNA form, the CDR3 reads TGTGCCAGCAGTCCAGGACAGGGGGCGGGCGAGCAGTACTTC.